The T cell receptor beta chain under discussion was sequenced for a study of blood T cell repertoires in COVID-19 (dated by TCRdb to 2019 to 2021). About the full investigation: The collaborator samples originated in the United States, Italy and Spain and spanned the acute and convalescent phases of COVID-19. HLA class I and class II types, where available, came from metadata supplied by the sample provider rather than from assay-based typing. The material from the prospective study consisted of cDNA or gDNA derived from T cells, B-cell-depleted T cells, or PBMCs. The repertoires were made available in a free public database intended to serve as a resource for research on the immune response to SARS-CoV-2. Deeply sampled blood TCRbeta repertoires from subjects exposed to, actively infected with, or recovered from COVID-19 were included in the dataset. The sample metadata nearly always contained a de-identified subject ID, COVID-19 status, age in years and sex. The samples were drawn from the first 160 participants of the ongoing ImmuneRACE study and from some 1,300 subjects provided by 6 global collaborators. What the authors observed across the whole study: The amount of clinical and demographic metadata varied by source and participant and was provided uncurated.

TCRbeta CDR3 regions were amplified from genomic DNA using the immunoSEQ Assay, a bias-controlled multiplex PCR. The study's processing was this. The number of nucleated cells in each sample was estimated from the amplification of reference gene primers within the assay. Sequence reads were collapsed and filtered to measure the absolute abundance of every unique TCRbeta CDR3 rearrangement. For each sample, productive Simpson clonality was calculated as the square root of Simpson's diversity index over productive rearrangements. What TCRdb holds here is the immuneACCESS table cut down to in-frame rearrangements. Part of the clones is not present; checked against another copy, under half of the missing clones reflect an unresolved V gene, and the others are unexplained. D and trimming were read from the DNA, whereas the V and J calls and clone size are those reported in that table. The sample data list almost 250,000 clones, and more than 85% of these were observed just once. Roughly 4% of the sample lies in the top ten.

Remarks on this clone: The antigen it binds to is not known. Per-nucleotide qualities are absent, and no much larger clonotype sits a single base away.

Enrolling through a virtual design, the prospective study's participants ranged in age from about 18 to 89 years and lived across about two dozen United States geographic areas. Cohort assignment in the prospective study relied on participant-reported clinical history from a screening survey and a study questionnaire. Recovered participants in ImmuneRACE Cohort 3 were defined by two consecutive negative NP/OP PCR tests, clearance by a healthcare professional, or resolution of symptoms. In the prospective study, mobile phlebotomists collected whole blood, serum and a nasopharyngeal or oropharyngeal swab from each participant. Participants in the prospective study had the option to provide additional blood draws and questionnaires over an approximately 2-month period. Before DNA extraction, blood samples from the prospective study were shipped at room temperature or frozen. Trimming at the junction amounts to 1 base on V and 7 bases on J, and the germline ends lie 11 bases apart. The CDR3 sequence holds 14 residues, the cysteine and phenylalanine included. The only DNA kept is the CDR3, 42 bases in frame from the first base. CDR1 and CDR2 were assigned from the germline V gene as SGHTA and FQGTGA.

The sequence was obtained from a woman in her twenties or thirties who had recovered from COVID-19. In this chain, TRBV7-3 is recombined with TRBJ2-1; the D region possibly corresponds to TRBD2 (6 bases align). Material: PBMCs or T cells enriched from blood (not recorded which). In nucleotide form, the sequence is TGTGCCAGCAGCTTAATAGTGGGGGGAAATGAGCAGTTCTTC. This codes for CASSLIVGGNEQFF.